The sequence of this T cell receptor (beta chain) was determined in a study of blood T cell repertoires in COVID-19 (dated by TCRdb to about 2020). Some background on the complete study: Recovered participants in ImmuneRACE Cohort 3 were defined by two consecutive negative NP/OP PCR tests, clearance by a healthcare professional, or resolution of symptoms. Samples from collaborators originated in the United States, Italy and Spain and spanned both the acute and convalescent phases of COVID-19. The samples were drawn from two sources: the first 160 participants of the ongoing ImmuneRACE study, and 1,000 to 1,500 subjects contributed by 6 global collaborators. Deeply sampled blood TCRbeta repertoires from subjects exposed to, actively infected with, or recovered from COVID-19 were included in the dataset. A freely available public database, intended as a resource for researchers studying the immune response to SARS-CoV-2, is where the repertoires were released. The material from the prospective study consisted of cDNA or gDNA derived from T cells, B-cell-depleted T cells, or PBMCs. The sample metadata nearly always contained a de-identified subject ID, COVID-19 status, age in years and sex. Where available, HLA class I and class II types were taken from metadata supplied by the sample provider and were not determined by assay-based typing. Overall study results and their limits: How much clinical and demographic metadata was included differed by source and by participant, and the metadata was provided uncurated.

As for this clone: Its recognized antigen is unknown. Nothing much larger sits one base from this clone, and base qualities are not available.

Enrolling through a virtual design, the prospective study's participants ranged in age from roughly 18 to 90 years and lived across some 23 United States geographic areas. In the prospective study, cohorts were assigned on the basis of participant-reported clinical history obtained from a screening survey and a study questionnaire. Each participant in the prospective study had whole blood, serum and a nasopharyngeal or oropharyngeal swab collected by mobile phlebotomists. Participants in the prospective study had the option to provide additional blood draws and questionnaires over an approximately two-month period. Before DNA extraction, blood samples from the prospective study were shipped at room temperature or frozen. The immunoSEQ Assay, a bias-controlled multiplex PCR, was used to amplify TCRbeta CDR3 regions from genomic DNA. Regarding the original processing steps: Within the assay, amplification of reference gene primers was used to estimate how many nucleated cells each sample contained. To quantify the absolute abundance of each unique TCRbeta CDR3 rearrangement, sequence reads were collapsed and filtered. For each sample, productive Simpson clonality was calculated by taking the square root of Simpson's diversity index across productive rearrangements. The clones in this table, taken by TCRdb from immuneACCESS, are in-frame only. Not every clone is retained; where verified, under half of the shortfall comes from an unresolved V gene, and the cause of the rest is unknown. V and J calls and clone size are copied from that table; D and trimming were computed from the DNA. The sample data list 150,000 to 200,000 clones, and roughly 85% of these were observed just once. Around 20% of the sample lies in the top ten.

According to the germline V gene, CDR1 reads SNHLY and CDR2 reads FYNNEI. Germline trimming amounts to 5 bases on V and 0 bases on J, with 12 as the count of junction bases outside the gene matches. The CDR3 spans 17 residues, from the cysteine through the phenylalanine. The retained sequence is limited to the CDR3, 51 bases, with the frame set at the first base. The chain links TRBV2 with TRBJ2-5, with 7 bases aligning to TRBD2. The sequence was collected from a woman aged 70-85 years in a cohort exposed to, infected with or recovered from COVID-19 (not recorded which). Sequenced sample: PBMCs or T cells enriched from blood (not recorded which). The CDR3: CASSKNQGLVYQETQYF. The DNA sequence reads TGTGCCAGCAGTAAGAATCAAGGACTAGTATACCAAGAGACCCAGTACTTC.